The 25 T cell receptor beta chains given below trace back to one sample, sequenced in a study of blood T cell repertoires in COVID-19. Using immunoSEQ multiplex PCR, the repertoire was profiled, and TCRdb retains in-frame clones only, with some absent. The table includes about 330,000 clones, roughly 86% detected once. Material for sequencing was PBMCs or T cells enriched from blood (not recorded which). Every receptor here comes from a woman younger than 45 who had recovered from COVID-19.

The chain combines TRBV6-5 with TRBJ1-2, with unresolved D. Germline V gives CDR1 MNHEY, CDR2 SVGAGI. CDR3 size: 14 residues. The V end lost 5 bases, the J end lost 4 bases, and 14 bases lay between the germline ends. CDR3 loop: CASSNNPRPYGYTF. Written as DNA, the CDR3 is TGTGCCAGCAGTAACAACCCCCGTCCCTATGGCTACACCTTC.

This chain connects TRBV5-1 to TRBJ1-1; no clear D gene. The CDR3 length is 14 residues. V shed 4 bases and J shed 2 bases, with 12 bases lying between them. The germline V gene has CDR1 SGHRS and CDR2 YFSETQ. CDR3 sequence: CASSRNRVNTEAFF. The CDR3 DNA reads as TGCGCCAGCAGCCGGAACAGAGTTAACACTGAAGCTTTCTTT.

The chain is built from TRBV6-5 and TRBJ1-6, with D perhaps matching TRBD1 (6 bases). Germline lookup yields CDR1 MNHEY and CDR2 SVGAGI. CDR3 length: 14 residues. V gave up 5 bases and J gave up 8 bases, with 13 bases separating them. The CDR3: CASSPGQSYSPLHF. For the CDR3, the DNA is TGTGCCAGCAGTCCCGGACAGTCCTATTCACCCCTCCACTTT.

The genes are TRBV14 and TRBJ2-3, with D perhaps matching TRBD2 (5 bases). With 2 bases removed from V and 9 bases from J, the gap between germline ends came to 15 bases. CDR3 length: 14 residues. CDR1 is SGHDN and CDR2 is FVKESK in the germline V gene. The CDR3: CASSQIGEGPTQYF. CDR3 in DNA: TGTGCCAGCAGCCAAATCGGTGAGGGCCCGACGCAGTATTTT. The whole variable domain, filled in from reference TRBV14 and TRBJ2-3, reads EAGVTQFPSHSVIEKGQTVTLRCDPISGHDNLYWYRRVMGKEIKFLLHFVKESKQDESGMPNNRFLAERTGGTYSTLKVQPAELEDSGVYFCASSQIGEGPTQYFGPGTRLTVL.

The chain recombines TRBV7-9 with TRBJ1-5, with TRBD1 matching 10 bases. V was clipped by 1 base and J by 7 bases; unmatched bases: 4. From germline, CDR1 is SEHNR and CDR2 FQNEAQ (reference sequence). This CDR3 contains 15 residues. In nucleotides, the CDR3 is TGTGCCAGCAGCTTAGGGGGACAGGGGTGGCAGCCCCAGCATTTT. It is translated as CASSLGGQGWQPQHF.

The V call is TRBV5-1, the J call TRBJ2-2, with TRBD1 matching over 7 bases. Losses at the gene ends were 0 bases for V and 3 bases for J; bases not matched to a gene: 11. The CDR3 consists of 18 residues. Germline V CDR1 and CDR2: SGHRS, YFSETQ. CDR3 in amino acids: CASSLGTGVYVDTGELFF. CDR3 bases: TGCGCCAGCAGCTTGGGAACAGGGGTTTACGTAGACACCGGGGAGCTGTTTTTT. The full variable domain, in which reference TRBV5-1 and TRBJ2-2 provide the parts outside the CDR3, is KAGVTQTPRYLIKTRGQQVTLSCSPISGHRSVSWYQQTPGQGLQFLFEYFSETQRNKGNFPGRFSGRQFSNSRSEMNVSTLELGDSALYLCASSLGTGVYVDTGELFFGEGSRLTVL.

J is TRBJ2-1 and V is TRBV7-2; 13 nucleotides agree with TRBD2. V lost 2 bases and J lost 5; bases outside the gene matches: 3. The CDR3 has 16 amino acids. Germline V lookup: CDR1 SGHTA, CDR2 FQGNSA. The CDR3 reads CASSLTGLAGNNEQFF. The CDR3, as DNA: TGTGCCAGCAGCTTAACGGGACTAGCGGGGAACAATGAGCAGTTCTTC.

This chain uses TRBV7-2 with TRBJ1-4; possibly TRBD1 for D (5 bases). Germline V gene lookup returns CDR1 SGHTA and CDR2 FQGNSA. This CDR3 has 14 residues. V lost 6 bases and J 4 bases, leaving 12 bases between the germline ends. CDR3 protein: CASSSDRFNEKLFF. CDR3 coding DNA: TGTGCCAGCAGTTCAGACAGATTTAATGAAAAACTGTTTTTT.

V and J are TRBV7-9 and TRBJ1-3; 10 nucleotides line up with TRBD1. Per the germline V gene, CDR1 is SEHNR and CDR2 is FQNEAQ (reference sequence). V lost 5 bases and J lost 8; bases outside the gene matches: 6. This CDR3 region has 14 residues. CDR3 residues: CASSETGGEDTIYF. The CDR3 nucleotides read TGTGCCAGCAGCGAGACAGGGGGCGAAGACACCATATATTTT.

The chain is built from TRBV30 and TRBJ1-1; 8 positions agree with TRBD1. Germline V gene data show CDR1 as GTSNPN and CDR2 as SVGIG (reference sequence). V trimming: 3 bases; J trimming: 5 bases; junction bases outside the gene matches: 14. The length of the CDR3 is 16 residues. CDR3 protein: CAWSPKLDRGRTEAFF. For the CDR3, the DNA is TGTGCCTGGAGCCCGAAACTTGACAGGGGAAGAACTGAAGCTTTCTTT.

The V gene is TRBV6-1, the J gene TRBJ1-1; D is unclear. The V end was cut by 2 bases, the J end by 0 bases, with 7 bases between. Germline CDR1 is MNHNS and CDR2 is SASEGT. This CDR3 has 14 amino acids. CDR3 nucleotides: TGTGCCAGCAGTGAAATCGGGTTGAACACTGAAGCTTTCTTT. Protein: CASSEIGLNTEAFF.

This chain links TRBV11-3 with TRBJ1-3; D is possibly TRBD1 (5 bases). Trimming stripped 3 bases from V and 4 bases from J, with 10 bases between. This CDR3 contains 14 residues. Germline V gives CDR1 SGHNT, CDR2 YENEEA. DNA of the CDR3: TGTGCCAGCAGCTTCGGGGGACCCGGAAACACCATATATTTT. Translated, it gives CASSFGGPGNTIYF. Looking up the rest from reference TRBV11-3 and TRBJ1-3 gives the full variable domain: EAGVVQSPRYKIIEKKQPVAFWCNPISGHNTLYWYLQNLGQGPELLIRYENEEAVDDSQLPKDRFSAERLKGVDSTLKIQPAELGDSAVYLCASSFGGPGNTIYFGEGSWLTVV.

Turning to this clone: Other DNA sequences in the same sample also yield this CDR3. CDR3 nucleotides: TGTGCCAGCTCACCCTCCGGGACAGCCTCTGGAAACACCATATATTTT. This encodes CASSPSGTASGNTIYF. The V call is TRBV18, the J call TRBJ1-3, with 7 nucleotides matching TRBD1. Trimming cost V 3 bases and J 0 bases; bases outside gene matches: 5. The V gene's germline CDR1 is KGHSH and CDR2 LQKENI. There are 16 residues in the CDR3.

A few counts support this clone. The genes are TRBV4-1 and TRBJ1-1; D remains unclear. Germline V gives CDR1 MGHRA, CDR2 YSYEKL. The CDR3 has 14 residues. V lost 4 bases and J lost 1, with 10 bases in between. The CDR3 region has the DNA TGCGCCAGCAGCCTTTTGAGTGAGAACACTGAAGCTTTCTTT. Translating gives CASSLLSENTEAFF.

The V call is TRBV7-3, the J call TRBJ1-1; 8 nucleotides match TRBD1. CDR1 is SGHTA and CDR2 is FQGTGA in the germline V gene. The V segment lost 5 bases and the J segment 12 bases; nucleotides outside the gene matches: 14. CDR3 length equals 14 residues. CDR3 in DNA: TGTGCCAGCAGCGATCGGACAGGGTTAGGTGCGTCTTTCTTT. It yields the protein CASSDRTGLGASFF.

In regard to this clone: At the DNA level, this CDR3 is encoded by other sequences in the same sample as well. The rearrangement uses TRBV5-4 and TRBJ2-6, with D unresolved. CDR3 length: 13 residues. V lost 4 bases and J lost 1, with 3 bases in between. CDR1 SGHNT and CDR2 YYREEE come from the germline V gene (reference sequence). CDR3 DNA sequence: TGTGCCAGCAGCCTATCTGGGGCCAACGTCCTGACTTTC. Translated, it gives CASSLSGANVLTF. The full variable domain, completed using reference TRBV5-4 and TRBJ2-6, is ETGVTQSPTHLIKTRGQQVTLRCSSQSGHNTVSWYQQALGQGPQFIFQYYREEENGRGNFPPRFSGLQFPNYSSELNVNALELDDSALYLCASSLSGANVLTFGAGSRLTVL.

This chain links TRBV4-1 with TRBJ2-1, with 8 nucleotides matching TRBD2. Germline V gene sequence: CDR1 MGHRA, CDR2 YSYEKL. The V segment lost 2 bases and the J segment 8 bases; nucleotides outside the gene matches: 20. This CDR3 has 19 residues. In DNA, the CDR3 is TGCGCCAGCAGCCAATCTAATCGCGGGAGCGGGGGTCCCTTGTATGAGCAGTTCTTC. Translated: CASSQSNRGSGGPLYEQFF.

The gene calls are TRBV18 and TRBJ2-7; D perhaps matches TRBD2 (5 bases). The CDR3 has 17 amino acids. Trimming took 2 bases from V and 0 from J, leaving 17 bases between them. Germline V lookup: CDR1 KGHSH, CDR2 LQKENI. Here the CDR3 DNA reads TGTGCCAGCTCACCATTGGGGAGTCGCGTTAGCTCCTACGAGCAGTACTTC. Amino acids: CASSPLGSRVSSYEQYF.

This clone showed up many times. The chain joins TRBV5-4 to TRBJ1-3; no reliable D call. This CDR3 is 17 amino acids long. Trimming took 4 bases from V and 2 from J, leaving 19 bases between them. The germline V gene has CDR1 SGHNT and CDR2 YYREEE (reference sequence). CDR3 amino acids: CASSATHFPSTGNTIYF. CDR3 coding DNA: TGTGCCAGCAGCGCGACACACTTTCCTTCGACTGGAAACACCATATATTTT.

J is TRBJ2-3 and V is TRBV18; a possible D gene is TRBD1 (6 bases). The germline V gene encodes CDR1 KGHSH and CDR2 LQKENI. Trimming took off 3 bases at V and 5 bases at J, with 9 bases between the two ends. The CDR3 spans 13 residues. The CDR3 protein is CASSPGAGDTQYF. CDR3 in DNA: TGTGCCAGCTCACCGGGGGCTGGAGATACGCAGTATTTT.

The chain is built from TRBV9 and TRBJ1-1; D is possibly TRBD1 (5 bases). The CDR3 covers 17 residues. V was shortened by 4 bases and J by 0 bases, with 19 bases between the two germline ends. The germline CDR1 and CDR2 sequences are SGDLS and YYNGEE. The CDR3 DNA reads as TGTGCCAGCAGCCTAGGAGGTGGGGCCCCCATGAACACTGAAGCTTTCTTT. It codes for CASSLGGGAPMNTEAFF. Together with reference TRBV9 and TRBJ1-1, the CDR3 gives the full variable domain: DSGVTQTPKHLITATGQRVTLRCSPRSGDLSVYWYQQSLDQGLQFLIQYYNGEERAKGNILERFSAQQFPDLHSELNLSSLELGDSALYFCASSLGGGAPMNTEAFFGQGTRLTVV.

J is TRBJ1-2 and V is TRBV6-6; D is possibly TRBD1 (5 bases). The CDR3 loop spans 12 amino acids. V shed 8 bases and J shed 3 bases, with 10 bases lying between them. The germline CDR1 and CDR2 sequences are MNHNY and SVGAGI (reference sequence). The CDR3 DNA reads TGTGCCAGCGCGACAGTGGACTATGGCTACACCTTC. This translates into CASATVDYGYTF.

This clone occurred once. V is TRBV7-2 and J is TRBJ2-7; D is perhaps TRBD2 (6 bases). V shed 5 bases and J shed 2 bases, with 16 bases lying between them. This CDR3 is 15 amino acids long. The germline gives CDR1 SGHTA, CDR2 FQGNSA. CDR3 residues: CASSQNGGPTYEQYF. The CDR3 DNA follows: TGTGCCAGCAGCCAAAACGGGGGTCCAACCTACGAGCAGTACTTC.

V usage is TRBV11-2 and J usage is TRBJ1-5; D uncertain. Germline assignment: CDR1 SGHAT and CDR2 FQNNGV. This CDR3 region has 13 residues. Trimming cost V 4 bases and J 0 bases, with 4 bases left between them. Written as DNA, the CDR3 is TGTGCCAGCAGCTCCTATAGCAATCAGCCCCAGCATTTT. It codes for CASSSYSNQPQHF.

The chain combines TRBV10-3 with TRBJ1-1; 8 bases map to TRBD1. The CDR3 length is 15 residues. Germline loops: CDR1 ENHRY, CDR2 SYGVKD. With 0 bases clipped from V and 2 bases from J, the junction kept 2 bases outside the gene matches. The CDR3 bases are TGTGCCATCAGTGAGTCGGACAGGGTAAACACTGAAGCTTTCTTT. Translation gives CAISESDRVNTEAFF.